The clone carrying this TCR beta chain has just a few counts. The antigen is undetermined. The sample comes from a study of vaccination effects on CD4 cells after COVID-19. With the ViraFEST assay, the study expanded antigen-specific CD4+ T cells using viral peptide pools, then sequenced them. It was after more than nine days of culture that CD4+ T cells were isolated. The individual was infected with SARS-CoV-2 between March and December 2020, as confirmed by PCR. The table came from immunoSEQ multiplex PCR; TCRdb's copy has only in-frame clones and leaves some out. The repertoire holds about 26,000 clones, with around 78% as singletons. Per germline, CDR1 DFQATT and CDR2 SNEGSKA (reference sequence). The CDR3 is made up of 14 amino acids. Trimming took 3 bases from V and 6 from J, leaving 17 bases between them.

The sample was CD4+ T cells from PBMCs cultured with HCoV-NL63 spike peptides, taken before COVID-19 vaccination. This chain connects TRBV20-1 to TRBJ1-2; D call uncertain. The source of this sequence is a human donor who had a prior SARS-CoV-2 infection. CDR3 sequence reads: CSASVRSLVDGYTF. CDR3 DNA: TGCAGTGCTAGTGTACGGAGCTTGGTTGATGGCTACACCTTC.